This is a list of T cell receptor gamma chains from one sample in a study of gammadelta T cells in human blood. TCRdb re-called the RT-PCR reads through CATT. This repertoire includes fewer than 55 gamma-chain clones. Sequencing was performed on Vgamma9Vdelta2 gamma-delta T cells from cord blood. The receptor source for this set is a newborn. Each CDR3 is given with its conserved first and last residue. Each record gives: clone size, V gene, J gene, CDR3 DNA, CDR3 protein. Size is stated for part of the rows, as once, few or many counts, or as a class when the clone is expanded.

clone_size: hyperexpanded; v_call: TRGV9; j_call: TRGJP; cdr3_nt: TGTGCCTTGTGGGAAACCGGGGAGTTGGGCAAAAAAATCAAGGTATTT; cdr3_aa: CALWETGELGKKIKVF
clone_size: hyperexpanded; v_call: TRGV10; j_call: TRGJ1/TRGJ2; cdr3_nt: TGTGCTGCGTGGGATTATTATAAGAAACTCTTT; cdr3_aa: CAAWDYYKKLF
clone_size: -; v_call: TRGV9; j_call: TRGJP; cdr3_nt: TGTGCCTTGTGGGAGGTAGAGTTGGGCAAAAAAATCAAGGTATTT; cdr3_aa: CALWEVELGKKIKVF
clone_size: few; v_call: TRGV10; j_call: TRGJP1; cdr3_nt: TGTGCTGCGTGGGATTTTGGTTGGTTCAAGATATTT; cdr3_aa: CAAWDFGWFKIF
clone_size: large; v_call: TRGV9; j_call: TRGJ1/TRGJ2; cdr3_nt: TGTGCCTTGTGGGAGGTGCGTAAGAAACTCTTT; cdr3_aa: CALWEVRKKLF
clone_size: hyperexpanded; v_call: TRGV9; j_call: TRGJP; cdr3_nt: TGTGCCTTGTGGGAGGTGCAAGAGTTGGGCAAAAAAATCAAGGTATTT; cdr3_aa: CALWEVQELGKKIKVF
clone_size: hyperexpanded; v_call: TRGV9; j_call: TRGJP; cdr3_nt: TGTGCCTTGTGGGAGGTGGAGTTGGGCAAAAAAATCAAGGTATTT; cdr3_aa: CALWEVELGKKIKVF
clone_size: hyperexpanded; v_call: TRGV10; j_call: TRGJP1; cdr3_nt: TGTGCTGCGTGGGATTATACCACTGGTTGGTTCAAGATATTT; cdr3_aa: CAAWDYTTGWFKIF
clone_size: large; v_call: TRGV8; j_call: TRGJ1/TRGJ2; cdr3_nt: TGTGCCACCTGGGATATAGGATATAAGAAACTCTTT; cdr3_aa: CATWDIGYKKLF
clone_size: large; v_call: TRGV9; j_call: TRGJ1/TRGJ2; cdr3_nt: TGTGCCTTGTGGGAGGTCCCTAAGAAACTCTTT; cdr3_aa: CALWEVPKKLF
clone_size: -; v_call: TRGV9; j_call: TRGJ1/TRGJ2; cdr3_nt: TGTGCCTTGTGGGAGGTGAATTATTATAAGAAACTCTTT; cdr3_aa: CALWEVNYYKKLF
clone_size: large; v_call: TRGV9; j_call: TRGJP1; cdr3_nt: TGTGCCTTGTGGGAGGTGCAGGGCACTGGTTGGTTCAAGATATTT; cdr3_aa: CALWEVQGTGWFKIF
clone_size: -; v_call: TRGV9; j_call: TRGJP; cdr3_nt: TGTGCCTTGTGGGAGTCACTAACGACCCAAGAGTTGGGCAAAAAAATCAAGGTATTT; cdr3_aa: CALWESLTTQELGKKIKVF
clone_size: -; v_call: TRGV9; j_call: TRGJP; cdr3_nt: TGTGCCCTGTGGGAGTCACTAACGACCCAAGAGTTGGGCAAAAAAATCAAGGTATTT; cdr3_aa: CALWESLTTQELGKKIKVF